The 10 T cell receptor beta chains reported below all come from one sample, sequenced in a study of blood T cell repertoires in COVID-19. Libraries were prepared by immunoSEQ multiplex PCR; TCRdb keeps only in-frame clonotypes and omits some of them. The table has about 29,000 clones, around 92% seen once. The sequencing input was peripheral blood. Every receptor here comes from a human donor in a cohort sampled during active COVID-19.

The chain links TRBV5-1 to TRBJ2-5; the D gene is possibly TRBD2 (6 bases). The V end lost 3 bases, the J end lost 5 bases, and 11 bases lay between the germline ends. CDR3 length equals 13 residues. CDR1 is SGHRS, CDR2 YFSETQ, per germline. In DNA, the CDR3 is TGCGCCAGCAGCTGGAGGGGTGACGAGACCCAGTACTTC. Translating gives CASSWRGDETQYF.

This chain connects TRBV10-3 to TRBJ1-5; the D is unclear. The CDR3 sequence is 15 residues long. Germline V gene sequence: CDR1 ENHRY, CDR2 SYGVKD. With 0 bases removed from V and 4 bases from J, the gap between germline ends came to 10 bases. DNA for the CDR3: TGTGCCATCAGTGAGTCGTTGATAGAAAATCAGCCCCAGCATTTT. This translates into CAISESLIENQPQHF.

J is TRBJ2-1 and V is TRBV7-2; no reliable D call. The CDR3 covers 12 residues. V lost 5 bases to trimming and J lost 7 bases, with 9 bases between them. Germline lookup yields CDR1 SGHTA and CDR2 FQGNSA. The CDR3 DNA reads TGTGCCAGCAGCCCTGGCATAAATGAGCAGTTCTTC. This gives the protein CASSPGINEQFF.

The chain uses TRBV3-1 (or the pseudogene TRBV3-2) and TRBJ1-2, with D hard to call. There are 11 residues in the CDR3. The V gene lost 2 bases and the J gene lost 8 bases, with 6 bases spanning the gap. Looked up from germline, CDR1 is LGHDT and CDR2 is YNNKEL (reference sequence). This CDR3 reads CASSQFLGYTF. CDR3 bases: TGTGCCAGCAGCCAATTTCTGGGCTACACCTTC.

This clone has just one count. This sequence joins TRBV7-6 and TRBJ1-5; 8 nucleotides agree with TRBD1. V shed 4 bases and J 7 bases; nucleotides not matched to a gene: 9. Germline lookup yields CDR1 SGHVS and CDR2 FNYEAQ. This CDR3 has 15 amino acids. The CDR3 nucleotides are TGTGCCAGCAGCTCAAGACAGGGGTGGGACCAGCCCCAGCATTTT. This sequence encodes CASSSRQGWDQPQHF.

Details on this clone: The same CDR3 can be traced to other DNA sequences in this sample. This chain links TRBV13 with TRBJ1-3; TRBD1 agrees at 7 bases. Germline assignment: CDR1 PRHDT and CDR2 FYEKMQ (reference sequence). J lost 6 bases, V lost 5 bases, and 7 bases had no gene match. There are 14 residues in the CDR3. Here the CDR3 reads CASSPRTGSNTIYF. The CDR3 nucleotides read TGTGCCAGCAGCCCAAGGACAGGATCAAACACCATATATTTT.

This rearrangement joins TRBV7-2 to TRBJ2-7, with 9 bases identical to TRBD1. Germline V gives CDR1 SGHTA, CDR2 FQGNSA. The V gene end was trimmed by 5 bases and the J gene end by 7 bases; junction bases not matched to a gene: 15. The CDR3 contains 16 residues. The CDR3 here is CASSETPGQGRWEQYF. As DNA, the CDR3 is TGTGCCAGCAGCGAAACACCGGGACAGGGAAGGTGGGAGCAGTACTTC.

For the CDR3, the DNA is TGTGCCACGGCGTCCGGGACAGCGAGCACAGATACGCAGTATTTT. Translation gives CATASGTASTDTQYF. The J gene is TRBJ2-3, the V gene TRBV6-5; 7 bases are a match to TRBD1. CDR1 and CDR2 (germline): MNHEY, SVGAGI. V dropped 10 bases and J dropped 0; count of bases not matched to a gene: 10. The CDR3 runs 15 residues.

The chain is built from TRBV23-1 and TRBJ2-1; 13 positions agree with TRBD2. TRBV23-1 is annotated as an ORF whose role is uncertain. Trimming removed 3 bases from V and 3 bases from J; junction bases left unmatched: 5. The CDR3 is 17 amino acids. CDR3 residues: CASSQRTSGGFYNEQFF. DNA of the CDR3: TGCGCCAGCAGTCAGCGGACTAGCGGGGGCTTCTACAATGAGCAGTTCTTC.

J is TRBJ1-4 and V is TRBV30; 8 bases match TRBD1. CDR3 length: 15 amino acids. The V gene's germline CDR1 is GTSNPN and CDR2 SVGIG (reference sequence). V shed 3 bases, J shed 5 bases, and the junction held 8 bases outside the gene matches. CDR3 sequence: CAWRNSGQGNEKLFF. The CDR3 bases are TGTGCCTGGAGGAACAGCGGACAGGGAAATGAAAAACTGTTTTTT.